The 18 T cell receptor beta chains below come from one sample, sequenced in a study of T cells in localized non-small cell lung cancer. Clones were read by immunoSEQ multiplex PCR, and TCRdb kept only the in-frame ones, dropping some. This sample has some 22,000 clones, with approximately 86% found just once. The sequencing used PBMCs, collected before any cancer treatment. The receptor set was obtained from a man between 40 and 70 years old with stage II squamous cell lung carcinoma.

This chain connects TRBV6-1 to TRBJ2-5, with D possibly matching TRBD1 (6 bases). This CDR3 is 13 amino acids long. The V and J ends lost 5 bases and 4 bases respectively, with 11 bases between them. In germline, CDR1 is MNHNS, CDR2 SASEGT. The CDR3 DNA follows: TGTGCCAGCAGTTGGGGGCGCGTAGAGACCCAGTACTTC. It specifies CASSWGRVETQYF.

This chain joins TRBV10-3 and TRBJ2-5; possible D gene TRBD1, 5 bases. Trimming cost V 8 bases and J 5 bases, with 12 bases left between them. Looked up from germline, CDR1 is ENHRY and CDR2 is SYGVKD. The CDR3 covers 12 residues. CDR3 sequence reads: CAIAGFGETQYF. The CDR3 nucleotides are TGTGCCATCGCAGGGTTTGGGGAGACCCAGTACTTC.

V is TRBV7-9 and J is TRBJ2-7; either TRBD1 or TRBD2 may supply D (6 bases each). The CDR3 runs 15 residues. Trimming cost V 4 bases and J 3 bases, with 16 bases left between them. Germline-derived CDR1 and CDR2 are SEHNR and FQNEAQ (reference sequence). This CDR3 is CASSSLEGGHYEQYF. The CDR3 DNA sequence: TGTGCCAGCAGCTCCTTAGAGGGGGGCCACTACGAGCAGTACTTC.

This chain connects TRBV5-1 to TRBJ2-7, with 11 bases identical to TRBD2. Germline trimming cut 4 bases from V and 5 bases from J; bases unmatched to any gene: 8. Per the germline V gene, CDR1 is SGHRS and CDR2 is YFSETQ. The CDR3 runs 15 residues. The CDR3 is CASSLRLAGIHEQYF. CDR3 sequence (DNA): TGCGCCAGCAGCCTCAGACTAGCGGGAATCCACGAGCAGTACTTC.

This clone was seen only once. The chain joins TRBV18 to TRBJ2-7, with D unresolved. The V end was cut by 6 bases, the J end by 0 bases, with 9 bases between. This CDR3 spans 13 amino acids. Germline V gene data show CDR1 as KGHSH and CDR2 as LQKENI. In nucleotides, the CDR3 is TGTGCCAGCTCCCGGGCCCTCTCCTACGAGCAGTACTTC. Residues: CASSRALSYEQYF.

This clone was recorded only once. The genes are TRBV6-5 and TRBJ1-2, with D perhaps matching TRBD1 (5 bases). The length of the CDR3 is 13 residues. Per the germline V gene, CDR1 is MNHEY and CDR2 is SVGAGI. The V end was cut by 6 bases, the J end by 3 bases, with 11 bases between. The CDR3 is CASSIVGDYGYTF. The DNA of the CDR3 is TGTGCCAGCAGCATCGTGGGGGACTATGGCTACACCTTC.

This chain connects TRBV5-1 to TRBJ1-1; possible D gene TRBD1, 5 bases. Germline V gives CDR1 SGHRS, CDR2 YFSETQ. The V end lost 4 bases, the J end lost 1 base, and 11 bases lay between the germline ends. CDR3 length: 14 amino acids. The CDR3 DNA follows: TGCGCCAGCAGCCGGGACGACAGGAACACTGAAGCTTTCTTT. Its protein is CASSRDDRNTEAFF.

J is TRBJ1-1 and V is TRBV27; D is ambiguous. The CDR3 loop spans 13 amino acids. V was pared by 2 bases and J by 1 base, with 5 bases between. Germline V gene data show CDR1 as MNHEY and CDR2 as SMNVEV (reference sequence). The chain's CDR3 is CASSLIGNTEAFF. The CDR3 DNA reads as TGTGCCAGCAGTTTAATCGGGAACACTGAAGCTTTCTTT.

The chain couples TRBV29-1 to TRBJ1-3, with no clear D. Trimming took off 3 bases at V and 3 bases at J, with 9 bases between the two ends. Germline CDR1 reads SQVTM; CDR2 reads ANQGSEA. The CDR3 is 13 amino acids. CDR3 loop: CSVEEGLGNTIYF. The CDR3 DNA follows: TGCAGCGTTGAGGAGGGTCTTGGAAACACCATATATTTT.

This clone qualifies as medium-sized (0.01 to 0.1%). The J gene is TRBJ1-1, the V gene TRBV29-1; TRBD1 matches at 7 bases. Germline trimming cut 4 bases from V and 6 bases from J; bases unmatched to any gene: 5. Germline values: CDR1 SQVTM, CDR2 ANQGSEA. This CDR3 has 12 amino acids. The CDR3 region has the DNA TGCAGCGTTGTACAGGGGACCCCTGAAGCTTTCTTT. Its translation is CSVVQGTPEAFF.

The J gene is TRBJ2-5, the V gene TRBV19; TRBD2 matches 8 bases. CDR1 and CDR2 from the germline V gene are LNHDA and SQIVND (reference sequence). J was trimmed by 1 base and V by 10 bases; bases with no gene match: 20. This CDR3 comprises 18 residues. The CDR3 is CANPLRGASGQPQETQYF. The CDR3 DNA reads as TGTGCCAACCCCCTTCGCGGGGCTAGCGGGCAGCCCCAAGAGACCCAGTACTTC.

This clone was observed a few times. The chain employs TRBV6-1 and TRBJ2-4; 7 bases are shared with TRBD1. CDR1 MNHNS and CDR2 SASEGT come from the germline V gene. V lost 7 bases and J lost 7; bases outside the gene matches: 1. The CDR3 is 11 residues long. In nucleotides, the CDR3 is TGTGCCAGCAAGACAGGGAACATTCAGTACTTC. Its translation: CASKTGNIQYF.

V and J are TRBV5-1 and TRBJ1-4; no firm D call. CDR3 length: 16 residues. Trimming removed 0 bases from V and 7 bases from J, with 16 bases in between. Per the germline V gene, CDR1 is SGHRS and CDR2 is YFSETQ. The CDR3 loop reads CASSLDGGRMTEKLFF. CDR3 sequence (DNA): TGCGCCAGCAGCTTGGACGGAGGGAGGATGACTGAAAAACTGTTTTTT.

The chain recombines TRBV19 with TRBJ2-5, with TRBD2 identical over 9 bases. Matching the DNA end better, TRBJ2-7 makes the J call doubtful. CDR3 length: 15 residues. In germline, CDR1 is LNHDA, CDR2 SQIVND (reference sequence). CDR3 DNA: TGTGCCAGTACCTATAGGGCTAGCGGGACTTACGAGCAGTACTTC. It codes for CASTYRASGTYEQYF.

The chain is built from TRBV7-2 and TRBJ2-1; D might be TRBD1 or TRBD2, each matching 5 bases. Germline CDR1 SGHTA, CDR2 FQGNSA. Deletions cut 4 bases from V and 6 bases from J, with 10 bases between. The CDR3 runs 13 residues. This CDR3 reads CASSYTRGNEQFF. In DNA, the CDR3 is TGTGCCAGCAGCTATACTAGGGGCAATGAGCAGTTCTTC.

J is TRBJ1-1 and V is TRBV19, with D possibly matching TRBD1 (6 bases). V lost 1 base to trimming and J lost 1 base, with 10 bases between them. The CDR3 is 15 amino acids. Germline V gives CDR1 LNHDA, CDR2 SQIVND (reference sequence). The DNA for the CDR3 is TGTGCCAGTAGTATAGTTCCGACAGGGAACACTGAAGCTTTCTTT. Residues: CASSIVPTGNTEAFF.

CDR3 sequence reads: CASSLRQTDTQYF. The CDR3 nucleotides read TGTGCCAGCAGCTTAAGACAGACAGATACGCAGTATTTT. This chain links TRBV7-7 with TRBJ2-3, with D possibly being TRBD1 (5 bases). This CDR3 region has 13 residues. V lost 2 bases and J 3 bases, leaving 6 bases between the germline ends. Looked up from germline, CDR1 is SSHAT and CDR2 is FNYEAQ (reference sequence).

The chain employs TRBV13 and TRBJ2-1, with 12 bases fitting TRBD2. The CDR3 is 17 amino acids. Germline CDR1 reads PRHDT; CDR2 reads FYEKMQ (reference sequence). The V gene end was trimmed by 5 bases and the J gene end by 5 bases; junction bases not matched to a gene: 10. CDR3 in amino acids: CASSTETSGSSHNEQFF. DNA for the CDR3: TGTGCCAGCAGCACCGAGACTAGCGGGAGTTCCCACAATGAGCAGTTCTTC.